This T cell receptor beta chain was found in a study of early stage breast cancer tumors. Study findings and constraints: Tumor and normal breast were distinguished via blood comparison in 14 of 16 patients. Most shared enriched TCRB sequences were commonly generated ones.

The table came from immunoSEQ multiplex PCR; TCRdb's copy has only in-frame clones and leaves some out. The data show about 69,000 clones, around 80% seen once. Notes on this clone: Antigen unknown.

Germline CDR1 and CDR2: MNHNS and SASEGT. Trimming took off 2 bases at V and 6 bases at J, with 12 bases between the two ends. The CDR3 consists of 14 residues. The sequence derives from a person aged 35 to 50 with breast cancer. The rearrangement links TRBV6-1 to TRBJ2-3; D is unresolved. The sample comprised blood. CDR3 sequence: CASSERPNSDTQYF. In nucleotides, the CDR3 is TGTGCCAGCAGTGAACGGCCTAACTCGGATACGCAGTATTTT.